A single sample is the source of the 6 T cell receptor beta chains below, sequenced in a study of CD8+ T cells in alopecia areata (dated by TCRdb to the late 2010s). Library prep was done by the immunoSEQ multiplex PCR assay. RNA was extracted from all samples and reverse transcribed into cDNA, which served as template for TCR sequencing. As stored in TCRdb, this immuneACCESS dataset retains in-frame rearrangements with V and J assigned. A fraction of the clones does not appear; measured against another copy, unresolved V genes explain less than half of the discrepancy, and the remainder lacks a known reason. The sample records hundreds of thousands of clones, about 60% of which are singletons. 0.75% to 0.95% of the sample is taken by the ten largest. The treatment or condition label corresponds to: oral pan-JAK inhibitor, 5-10 mg twice daily. The sequencing here drew on CD4+ T cells sorted from blood, taken around week 54, from a patient treated with tofacitinib. All receptors derive from a human donor with alopecia areata.

This clone has only a few counts. The chain employs TRBV5-1 and TRBJ1-4, with a possible D match to TRBD1 (5 bases). This CDR3 spans 14 amino acids. V was cut by 1 base and J by 5 bases, with 9 bases left in between. Germline CDR1 and CDR2: SGHRS and YFSETQ. The CDR3, as DNA: TGCGCCAGCAGCTTGACAGGAGCAAATGAAAAACTGTTTTTT. It encodes CASSLTGANEKLFF.

The chain employs TRBV6-5 and TRBJ1-6; D possibly corresponds to TRBD1 (6 bases). The V gene's germline CDR1 is MNHEY and CDR2 SVGAGI. CDR3 length equals 15 residues. V gave up 6 bases and J gave up 7 bases, with 16 bases separating them. The DNA of the CDR3 is TGTGCCAGCAGCCCGGGACAACCCAGCAATTCACCCCTCCACTTT. It yields the protein CASSPGQPSNSPLHF.

The chain joins TRBV11-2 to TRBJ2-3; D is undetermined. Germline assignment: CDR1 SGHAT and CDR2 FQNNGV. The CDR3 runs to 14 residues. V was clipped by 0 bases and J by 1 base, with 5 bases between them. In DNA form, the CDR3 reads TGTGCCAGCAGCTTAGAGTTCCGCACAGATACGCAGTATTTT. Its translation: CASSLEFRTDTQYF.

The rearrangement links TRBV25-1 to TRBJ1-1; 9 bases are a match to TRBD1. The ends lost 3 bases at V and 7 bases at J; junction bases unmatched: 0. Germline lookup yields CDR1 MGHDK and CDR2 SYGVNS. This CDR3 has 12 residues. CDR3 bases: TGTGCCAGCAGTGAGGACAGGGGTGAAGCTTTCTTT. Translating it yields CASSEDRGEAFF. Full variable domain (missing parts from reference TRBV25-1 and TRBJ1-1): EADIYQTPRYLVIGTGKKITLECSQTMGHDKMYWYQQDPGMELHLIHYSYGVNSTEKGDLSSESTVSRIRTEHFPLTLESARPSHTSQYLCASSEDRGEAFFGQGTRLTVV.

J is TRBJ2-2 and V is TRBV29-1; unclear D gene. CDR3 length: 13 residues. CDR1 and CDR2 from the germline V gene are SQVTM and ANQGSEA. Trimming cost V 7 bases and J 0 bases, with 9 bases left between them. The CDR3 region is CSGSGTNTGELFF. CDR3 bases: TGCAGCGGGTCTGGTACGAACACCGGGGAGCTGTTTTTT.

This clone has ten or more counts. The gene calls are TRBV11-2 and TRBJ2-7; D gene unclear. This CDR3 spans 14 amino acids. Germline CDR1 and CDR2: SGHAT and FQNNGV. The V and J ends lost 4 bases and 3 bases respectively, with 13 bases between them. The CDR3 sequence is CASSSRVGSYEQYF. DNA of the CDR3: TGTGCCAGCAGCTCAAGAGTAGGCAGCTACGAGCAGTACTTC. The full variable domain, in which reference TRBV11-2 and TRBJ2-7 provide the parts outside the CDR3, is EAGVAQSPRYKIIEKRQSVAFWCNPISGHATLYWYQQILGQGPKLLIQFQNNGVVDDSQLPKDRFSAERLKGVDSTLKIQPAKLEDSAVYLCASSSRVGSYEQYFGPGTRLTVT.